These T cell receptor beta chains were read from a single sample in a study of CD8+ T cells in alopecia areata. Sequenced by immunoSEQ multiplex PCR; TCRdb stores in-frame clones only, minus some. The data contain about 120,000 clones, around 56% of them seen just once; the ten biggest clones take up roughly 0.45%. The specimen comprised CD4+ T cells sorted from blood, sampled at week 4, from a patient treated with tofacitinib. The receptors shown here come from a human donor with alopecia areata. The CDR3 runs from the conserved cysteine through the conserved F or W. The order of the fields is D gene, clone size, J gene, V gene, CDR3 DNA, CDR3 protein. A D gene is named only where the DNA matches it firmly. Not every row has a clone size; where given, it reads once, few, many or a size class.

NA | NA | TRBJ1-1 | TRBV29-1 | TGCAGCGTACAGGGCCTCATGAACACTGAAGCTTTCTTT | CSVQGLMNTEAFF
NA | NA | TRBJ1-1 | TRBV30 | TGTGCCTGGAGTGTTACAGGTGATGAAGCTTTCTTT | CAWSVTGDEAFF
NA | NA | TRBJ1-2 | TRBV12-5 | TGTGCTAGTGGTTTGGTAGCCCTGGGGATCTATGGCTACACCTTC | CASGLVALGIYGYTF
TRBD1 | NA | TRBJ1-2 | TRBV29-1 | TGCAGCGTTGCTTCCCGGGACAGGGGAGTGTATGGCTACACCTTC | CSVASRDRGVYGYTF
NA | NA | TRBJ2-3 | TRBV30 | TGTGCCTGGAGGGGACCCTCCCGCGGGCTCACAGATACGCAGTATTTT | CAWRGPSRGLTDTQYF
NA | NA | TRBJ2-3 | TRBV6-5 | TGTGCCACCTCGGTGGGATTGGGCACAGATACGCAGTATTTT | CATSVGLGTDTQYF
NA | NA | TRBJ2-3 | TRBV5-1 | TGCGCCAGCAGCCGCACAGATACGCAGTATTTT | CASSRTDTQYF
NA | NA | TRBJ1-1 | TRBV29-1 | TGCAGCGTGTCCGGGACACTGAACACTGAAGCTTTCTTT | CSVSGTLNTEAFF
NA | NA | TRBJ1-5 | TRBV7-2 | TGTGCCAGCAGCTTACGACGGGAAAATCAGCCCCAGCATTTT | CASSLRRENQPQHF
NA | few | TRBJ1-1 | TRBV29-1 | TGCAGCGTCGGACGGATGAACACTGAAGCTTTCTTT | CSVGRMNTEAFF
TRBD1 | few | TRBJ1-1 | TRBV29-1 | TGCAGCGTTGTACTACAGGGGGCGGTTGAAGCTTTCTTT | CSVVLQGAVEAFF
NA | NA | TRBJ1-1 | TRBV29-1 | TGCAGCGCACGGTTGAACACTGAAGCTTTCTTT | CSARLNTEAFF
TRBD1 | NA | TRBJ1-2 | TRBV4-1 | TGCGCCAGCAGCCAAGATGGGACAGGGACTTGCTTC | CASSQDGTGTCF
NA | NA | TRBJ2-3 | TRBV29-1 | TGCAGCGTTGAACCCAGCACAGATACGCAGTATTTT | CSVEPSTDTQYF
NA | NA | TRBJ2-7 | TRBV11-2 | TGTGCCAGCAGCCGGACGGATCTCGAGCAGTACTTC | CASSRTDLEQYF
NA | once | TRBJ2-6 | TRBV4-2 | TGTGCCAGCAGCCAAGTTATCTCTGGGGCCAACGTCCTGACTTTC | CASSQVISGANVLTF
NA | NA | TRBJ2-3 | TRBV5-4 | TGTGCCAGCAGTTCCCCAGGGGAAGCGGCGAATACGCAGTATTTT | CASSSPGEAANTQYF
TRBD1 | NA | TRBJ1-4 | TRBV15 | TGTGCCACCAGCAGAGATCGGGCGACAGGGGAAAATGAAAAACTGTTTTTT | CATSRDRATGENEKLFF
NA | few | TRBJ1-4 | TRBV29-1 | TGCAGCGCCGGCGGAGGGAGTCGGGAAAAACTGTTTTTT | CSAGGGSREKLFF
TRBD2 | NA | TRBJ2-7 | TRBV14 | TGTGCCAGCAGCCATTCGGGTGGACTAGGGAACGAGCAGTACTTC | CASSHSGGLGNEQYF
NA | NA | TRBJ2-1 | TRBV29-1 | TGCAGCGTTGGGGCCAATACAGGGACTTCACCCTACAATGAGCAGTTCTTC | CSVGANTGTSPYNEQFF
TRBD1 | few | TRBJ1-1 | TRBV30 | TGTGCCTGGAGTGTACTCAGGGGGCGGACTGAAGCTTTCTTT | CAWSVLRGRTEAFF
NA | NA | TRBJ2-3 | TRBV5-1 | TGCGCCAGCAGCGCTAGCGAGAGCACAGATACGCAGTATTTT | CASSASESTDTQYF
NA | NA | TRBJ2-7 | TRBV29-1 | TGCAGCGTTGTGGGGGAGGTGGGCTACGAGCAGTACTTC | CSVVGEVGYEQYF
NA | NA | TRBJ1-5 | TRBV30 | TGTGCCTGGAGTGTATCGGGCAGGCCCAAAGGGCAGCCCCAGCATTTT | CAWSVSGRPKGQPQHF
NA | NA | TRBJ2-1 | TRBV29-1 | TGCAGCGTACTTAGCAGGGGTTCGTCCTACAATGAGCAGTTCTTC | CSVLSRGSSYNEQFF
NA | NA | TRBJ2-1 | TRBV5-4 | TGTGCCAGCAACTTTTTCCGCGGGGAAATCTACAATGAGCAGTTCTTC | CASNFFRGEIYNEQFF
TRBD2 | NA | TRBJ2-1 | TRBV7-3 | TGTGCCAGCAGCACAGGACTAGCGAGGAATGAGCAGTTCTTC | CASSTGLARNEQFF
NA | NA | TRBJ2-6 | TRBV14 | TGTGCCAGCAGCCCAGTCCCGGGACTGAGCTCTGGGGCCAACGTCCTGACTTTC | CASSPVPGLSSGANVLTF
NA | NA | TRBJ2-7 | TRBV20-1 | TGCAGTGCCTGGTGCGAGCAGTACTTC | CSAWCEQYF
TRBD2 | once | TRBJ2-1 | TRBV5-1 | TGCGCCAGCAGCTTCGCGGGGGGCGGCTACAATGAGCAGTTCTTC | CASSFAGGGYNEQFF
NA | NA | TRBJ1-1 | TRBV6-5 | TGTGCCAGCAGTTATATGCGGGACACTGAAGCTTTCTTT | CASSYMRDTEAFF
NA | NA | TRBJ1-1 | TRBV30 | TGTGCCTGGAGTCGGGTCCTCAGGAATGAAGCTTTCTTT | CAWSRVLRNEAFF
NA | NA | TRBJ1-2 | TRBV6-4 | TGTGCCAGCAGGGACAGCGTGGGTGGCTACACCTTC | CASRDSVGGYTF
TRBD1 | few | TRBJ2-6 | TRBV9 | TGTGCCAGCGACCAGGGGGCTGGGGCCAACGTCCTGACTTTC | CASDQGAGANVLTF
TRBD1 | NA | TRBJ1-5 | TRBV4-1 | TGCGCCAGCAGCCAGTGGACAGGGCCAAATCAGCCCCAGCATTTT | CASSQWTGPNQPQHF
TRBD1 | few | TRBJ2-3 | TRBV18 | TGTGCCAGCTCACGGGGGACAGGGGTGCGAGATACGCAGTATTTT | CASSRGTGVRDTQYF
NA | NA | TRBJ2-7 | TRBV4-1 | TGCGCCAGCAGGCCCGCGGGCGGAAGCTACGAGCAGTACTTC | CASRPAGGSYEQYF
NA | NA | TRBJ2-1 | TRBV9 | TGTGCCAGGGATTCAACGGGAGTACGGCATGAGCAGTTCTTC | CARDSTGVRHEQFF
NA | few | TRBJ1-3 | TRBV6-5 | TGTGCCAGCAGTTACTCGCGTCGCTCTGGAAACACCATATATTTT | CASSYSRRSGNTIYF
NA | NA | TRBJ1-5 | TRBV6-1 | TGTGCCAGCAGTCGGGGGCGCGACAATCAGCCCCAGCATTTT | CASSRGRDNQPQHF
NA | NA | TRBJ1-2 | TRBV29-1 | TGCAGCGTTGGCAGGTCTGATGGCTACACCTTC | CSVGRSDGYTF
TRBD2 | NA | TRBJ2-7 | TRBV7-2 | TGTGCCAGCAGCTCCCAAGCGGGAGGGGGGAGCAACGAGCAGTACTTC | CASSSQAGGGSNEQYF
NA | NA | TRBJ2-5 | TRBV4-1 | TGCGCCAGCAGCCAGCAGGGAACCGGGGAGACCCAGTACTTC | CASSQQGTGETQYF
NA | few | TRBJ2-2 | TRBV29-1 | TGCAGCGTTGAAATGCAGGGGAGGACCGGGGAGCTGTTTTTT | CSVEMQGRTGELFF
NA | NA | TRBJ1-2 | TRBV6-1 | TGTGCCAGCCGGGGCGGACAGTACACTAACTATGGCTACACCTTC | CASRGGQYTNYGYTF
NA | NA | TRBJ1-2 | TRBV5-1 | TGCGCCAGCAGCTTGGAACAAGCAAGTGGCTACACCTTC | CASSLEQASGYTF
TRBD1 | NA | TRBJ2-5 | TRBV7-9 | TGTGCCAGCACGTCAGGGACAGGGGGAGAGACCCAGTACTTC | CASTSGTGGETQYF
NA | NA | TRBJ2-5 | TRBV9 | TGTGCCAGCAGCGTAGCCCCGCAGGGGCAAGAGACCCAGTACTTC | CASSVAPQGQETQYF
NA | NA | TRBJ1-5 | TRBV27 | TGTGCCAGCCCTCGGGGGCCGAGCAATCAGCCCCAGCATTTT | CASPRGPSNQPQHF